The 22 T cell receptor beta chains presented below share a single source sample, sequenced in a study of high-grade serous ovarian cancer treatment subgroups. Sequenced by immunoSEQ multiplex PCR; TCRdb stores in-frame clones only, minus some. The data show about 6,600 clones, with about four fifths seen just once and under 8.5% held by the top ten. The tumor samples were collected prior to definitive surgery or chemotherapy. Sequencing was carried out using tumor tissue. These receptors were obtained from a human donor with high-grade serous ovarian cancer.

J is TRBJ1-1 and V is TRBV5-6, with 8 bases identical to TRBD1. The CDR3 extends over 16 amino acids. Germline V gene lookup returns CDR1 SGHDT and CDR2 YYEEEE. V trimming: 2 bases; J trimming: 1 base; junction bases outside the gene matches: 7. The CDR3 region is CASSLLTGGRNTEAFF. In DNA, the CDR3 is TGTGCCAGCAGCTTACTAACAGGGGGTAGGAACACTGAAGCTTTCTTT.

There are a few counts of this clone. The CDR3 region has the DNA TGTGCCAGCAGCTTTGGACAAAGCTTCTTTGGCTACACCTTC. Protein: CASSFGQSFFGYTF. The V call is TRBV7-2, the J call TRBJ1-2; D may be TRBD1 (5 bases). Germline V gene sequence: CDR1 SGHTA, CDR2 FQGNSA. The CDR3 consists of 14 residues. V lost 3 bases to trimming and J lost 7 bases, with 15 bases between them.

This clone occurred once. This chain joins TRBV27 and TRBJ2-5; D possibly corresponds to TRBD2 (6 bases). The J call is uncertain, as TRBJ2-7 better fits the DNA end. Germline V gives CDR1 MNHEY, CDR2 SMNVEV (reference sequence). This CDR3 region has 12 residues. Here the CDR3 DNA reads TGTGCCAGCAGGACGGGAGTGGGCGAGCAGTACTTC. This codes for CASRTGVGEQYF.

V and J are TRBV7-3 and TRBJ2-7, with 12 bases matching TRBD2. The CDR3 contains 15 residues. CDR1 and CDR2 from the germline V gene are SGHTA and FQGTGA. The junction had 5 bases not matched to a gene; V was cut back by 3 bases and J by 5 bases. CDR3 in amino acids: CASSFRLAGAHEQYF. CDR3 DNA: TGTGCCAGCAGCTTTCGACTAGCGGGAGCCCACGAGCAGTACTTC.

This chain joins TRBV30 and TRBJ1-1; 7 bases are a match to TRBD1. This CDR3 has 13 amino acids. CDR1 GTSNPN and CDR2 SVGIG come from the germline V gene (reference sequence). The CDR3 DNA reads as TGTGCAGCGGACGTAGGCAGGGGGAGGGAAGCTTTCTTT. Protein sequence: CAADVGRGREAFF. Full variable domain (outside the CDR3, taken from reference TRBV30 and TRBJ1-1): SQTIHQWPATLVQPVGSPLSLECTVEGTSNPNLYWYRQAAGRGLQLLFYSVGIGQISSEVPQNLSASRPQDRQFILSSKKLLLSDSGFYLCAADVGRGREAFFGQGTRLTVV.

The chain recombines TRBV6-5 with TRBJ1-6; D is perhaps TRBD1 (5 bases). The CDR3 sequence is 16 residues long. CDR1 MNHEY and CDR2 SVGAGI come from the germline V gene. V was clipped by 4 bases and J by 11 bases, with 21 bases between them. This chain's CDR3 is CASSFNGARLRAPLHF. The CDR3 bases are TGTGCCAGCAGTTTCAACGGGGCCAGATTGAGGGCACCCCTCCACTTT.

This chain links TRBV29-1 with TRBJ2-7, with a weak D call TRBD2 (5 bases). V lost 5 bases to trimming and J lost 2 bases, with 19 bases between them. The CDR3 runs to 15 residues. The germline CDR1 and CDR2 sequences are SQVTM and ANQGSEA. CDR3 in amino acids: CSVRGHPARAYEQYF. The CDR3 DNA reads as TGCAGCGTTCGGGGTCATCCAGCTCGGGCCTACGAGCAGTACTTC.

The chain recombines TRBV5-8 with TRBJ2-3; D possibly corresponds to TRBD1 (5 bases). Germline V gives CDR1 SGHTS, CDR2 YDEGEE. The CDR3 runs to 16 residues. V dropped 4 bases and J dropped 6 bases, with 21 bases sitting between them. The CDR3 DNA sequence: TGTGCCAGCAGCGAGGCCGGCAGGGTCAAAGTGGATACGCAGTATTTT. Translation: CASSEAGRVKVDTQYF.

This chain joins TRBV28 and TRBJ2-7; TRBD1 matches 8 bases. The CDR3 is 15 amino acids. With V trimmed by 5 bases and J by 6 bases, 12 bases remained unmatched. The germline CDR1 and CDR2 sequences are MDHEN and SYDVKM. The CDR3 DNA sequence: TGTGCCAGCAGTCTCCCCCGCCCCGACAGGGGCGAGCAGTACTTC. It is translated as CASSLPRPDRGEQYF.

The chain links TRBV9 to TRBJ2-3, with TRBD2 identical over 7 bases. Trimming removed 0 bases from V and 2 bases from J; junction bases left unmatched: 3. Germline CDR1 reads SGDLS; CDR2 reads YYNGEE. This CDR3 is 15 amino acids long. CDR3 amino acids: CASSVGERDTDTQYF. CDR3 bases: TGTGCCAGCAGCGTAGGAGAGCGGGACACAGATACGCAGTATTTT.

J is TRBJ2-2 and V is TRBV4-2; D gene uncertain. The CDR3 sequence is 13 residues long. Trimming removed 7 bases from V and 4 bases from J, with 10 bases in between. Looked up from germline, CDR1 is LGHNA and CDR2 is YNFKEQ. CDR3 sequence: CASTTSLTGELFF. Written as DNA, the CDR3 is TGTGCCAGCACCACGAGCCTCACCGGGGAGCTGTTTTTT.

The chain has TRBV5-6 and TRBJ2-7; D might be TRBD2 (6 bases). CDR1 and CDR2 from the germline V gene are SGHDT and YYEEEE. This CDR3 region has 16 residues. Between the trimmed V and J ends, which lost 4 bases and 6 bases, there was a span of 23 bases. In DNA, the CDR3 is TGTGCCAGCAGCCCGACTGGGACCCCGAGGGGAGGCGAGCAGTACTTC. It specifies CASSPTGTPRGGEQYF.

This clone was observed a few times. The genes are TRBV29-1 and TRBJ2-3, with 10 bases aligning to TRBD2. The junction had 5 bases not matched to a gene; V was cut back by 7 bases and J by 1 base. Looked up from germline, CDR1 is SQVTM and CDR2 is ANQGSEA. The CDR3 runs 14 residues. In DNA form, the CDR3 reads TGCAGCGCCTCCGGGACTAGCGGCACAGATACGCAGTATTTT. It codes for CSASGTSGTDTQYF.

The J gene is TRBJ2-1, the V gene TRBV11-2; 10 nucleotides line up with TRBD2. This CDR3 contains 16 residues. V shed 5 bases and J 4 bases; nucleotides not matched to a gene: 8. Germline lookup yields CDR1 SGHAT and CDR2 FQNNGV. CDR3 sequence reads: CASSGTGTSDYNEQFF. Here the CDR3 DNA reads TGTGCCAGCAGCGGAACCGGGACTAGCGATTACAATGAGCAGTTCTTC.

There are a few counts of this clone. V is TRBV28 and J is TRBJ1-3, with D perhaps TRBD1 (5 bases). CDR1 and CDR2 (germline): MDHEN, SYDVKM. Trimming took off 2 bases at V and 3 bases at J, with 11 bases between the two ends. The CDR3 is 15 amino acids. CDR3 loop: CASSLGGDGGNTIYF. For the CDR3, the DNA is TGTGCCAGCAGTTTAGGGGGGGACGGTGGAAACACCATATATTTT.

The J gene is TRBJ2-3, the V gene TRBV28; 7 nucleotides match TRBD2. Trimming took 5 bases from V and 3 from J; bases not matched to a gene: 11. Germline V CDR1 and CDR2: MDHEN, SYDVKM. The CDR3 sequence is 16 residues long. Here the CDR3 reads CASSATGRTRTDTQYF. In DNA form, the CDR3 reads TGTGCCAGCAGTGCTACCGGGAGGACGAGGACAGATACGCAGTATTTT.

V and J are TRBV9 and TRBJ1-4; D remains ambiguous. The V end was cut by 4 bases, the J end by 3 bases, with 16 bases between. There are 16 residues in the CDR3. Germline values: CDR1 SGDLS, CDR2 YYNGEE. The DNA for the CDR3 is TGTGCCAGCAGCCACGGGAGACGTAGCTCTAATGAAAAACTGTTTTTT. This encodes CASSHGRRSSNEKLFF.

J is TRBJ2-5 and V is TRBV20-1, with D unclear. Germline loops: CDR1 DFQATT, CDR2 SNEGSKA (reference sequence). Trimming took 4 bases from V and 4 from J, leaving 7 bases between them. This CDR3 is 11 amino acids long. CDR3 sequence (DNA): TGCAGTGCTACGGCCGGAGAGACCCAGTACTTC. Encoded protein: CSATAGETQYF.

As for this clone: At one of its ends the junction is not consistent with the germline gene, which may arise from a read error. The chain carries TRBV4-3 and TRBJ1-2; 7 nucleotides align to TRBD1. The CDR3 consists of 18 residues. Looked up from germline, CDR1 is LGHNA and CDR2 is YSLEER. The CDR3 region is CTSSQGVRGAPNNYGYTF. CDR3 in DNA: TGCACCAGCAGCCAAGGTGTCAGGGGGGCGCCCAATAACTATGGCTACACCTTC.

This chain links TRBV7-9 with TRBJ1-2, with D maybe TRBD1 (6 bases). The germline V gene encodes CDR1 SEHNR and CDR2 FQNEAQ (reference sequence). The CDR3 extends over 12 amino acids. The V end lost 5 bases, the J end lost 5 bases, and 9 bases lay between the germline ends. The CDR3 bases are TGTGCCAGCAGCCTTACAGGGTATGGCTACACCTTC. Translating gives CASSLTGYGYTF.

The rearrangement joins TRBV5-6 to TRBJ2-5, with a weak D call TRBD2 (5 bases). The CDR3 runs 14 residues. Germline CDR1 and CDR2: SGHDT and YYEEEE. Deletions cut 4 bases from V and 0 bases from J, with 10 bases between. The CDR3 region has the DNA TGTGCCAGCAGCGCGGGCAGGTACCAAGAGACCCAGTACTTC. This gives the protein CASSAGRYQETQYF.

V is TRBV11-2 and J is TRBJ2-3; unclear D gene. V shed 5 bases and J shed 6 bases, with 18 bases lying between them. The CDR3 extends over 15 amino acids. Looked up from germline, CDR1 is SGHAT and CDR2 is FQNNGV. This CDR3 is CASSGRRTPADTQYF. CDR3 DNA sequence: TGTGCCAGCAGCGGTCGTAGAACACCGGCGGATACGCAGTATTTT.